These 4 T cell receptor beta chains were all obtained from the same sample, sequenced in a study of blood T cell repertoires in COVID-19. The data were produced by immunoSEQ multiplex PCR, yet TCRdb's version contains in-frame clones alone and is incomplete. In the table there are about 200,000 clones, 90% of which are singletons. The sequenced material came from peripheral blood. Every receptor here comes from a man aged 50 to 60 with acute or convalescent COVID-19.

The chain employs TRBV7-9 and TRBJ1-4; 8 bases fit TRBD1. V dropped 5 bases and J dropped 7; count of bases not matched to a gene: 15. The CDR3 is made up of 17 amino acids. The germline CDR1 and CDR2 sequences are SEHNR and FQNEAQ (reference sequence). The CDR3 spells CASSPPRAGQEGEKLFF. DNA for the CDR3: TGTGCCAGCAGCCCCCCAAGGGCGGGACAGGAAGGTGAAAAACTGTTTTTT.

The gene calls are TRBV11-3 and TRBJ2-3; weak D call: TRBD2 (6 bases). Between the trimmed V and J ends, which lost 8 bases and 1 base, there was a span of 10 bases. CDR3 length equals 13 residues. Germline V gene lookup returns CDR1 SGHNT and CDR2 YENEEA. For the CDR3, the DNA is TGTGCCAGCGCCCCGGGGGGCACAGATACGCAGTATTTT. This sequence encodes CASAPGGTDTQYF.

In its sample, this clone was seen once. The V and J genes are TRBV9 and TRBJ2-1; TRBD2 agrees at 9 bases. Per the germline V gene, CDR1 is SGDLS and CDR2 is YYNGEE. The CDR3 has 17 amino acids. The junction had 11 bases not matched to a gene; V was cut back by 0 bases and J by 7 bases. The CDR3 loop is CASSVGERTSVRNEQFF. The CDR3 DNA is TGTGCCAGCAGCGTAGGTGAGCGGACTAGCGTTAGGAATGAGCAGTTCTTC.

For the CDR3, the DNA is TGTGCCAGCAGCTTAGAGAGCGGACTTCTCAATGAGCAGTTCTTC. This gives the protein CASSLESGLLNEQFF. V gene TRBV7-3 combines with J gene TRBJ2-1, with D possibly matching TRBD2 (5 bases). The CDR3 loop spans 15 amino acids. The germline V and J ends were trimmed by 2 bases and 6 bases, with 14 bases remaining between them. CDR1 and CDR2 from the germline V gene are SGHTA and FQGTGA.